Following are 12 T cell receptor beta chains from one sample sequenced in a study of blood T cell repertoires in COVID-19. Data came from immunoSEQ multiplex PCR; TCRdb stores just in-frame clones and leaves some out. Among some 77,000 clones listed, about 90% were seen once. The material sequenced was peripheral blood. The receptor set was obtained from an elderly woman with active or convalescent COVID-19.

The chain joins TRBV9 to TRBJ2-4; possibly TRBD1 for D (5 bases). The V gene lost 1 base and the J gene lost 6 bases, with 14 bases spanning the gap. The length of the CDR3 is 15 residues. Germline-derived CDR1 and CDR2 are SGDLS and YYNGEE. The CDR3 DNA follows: TGTGCCAGCAGCGTACGCCAGGGCCAAGGAAACATTCAGTACTTC. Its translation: CASSVRQGQGNIQYF.

The CDR3 coding sequence is TGCGCCAGCAGCTCGACAGGGCACCAAGAGACCCAGTACTTC. It specifies CASSSTGHQETQYF. V gene TRBV5-1 combines with J gene TRBJ2-5; TRBD1 matches at 7 bases. V lost 3 bases, J lost 0 bases, and 2 bases stayed unmatched. The CDR3 is 14 residues long. Germline V lookup: CDR1 SGHRS, CDR2 YFSETQ.

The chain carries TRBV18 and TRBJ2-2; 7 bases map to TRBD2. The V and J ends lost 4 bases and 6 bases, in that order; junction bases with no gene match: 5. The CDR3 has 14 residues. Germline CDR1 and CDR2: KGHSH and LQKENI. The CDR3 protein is CASSRERGPGELFF. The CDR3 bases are TGTGCCAGCTCACGTGAGCGGGGCCCCGGGGAGCTGTTTTTT.

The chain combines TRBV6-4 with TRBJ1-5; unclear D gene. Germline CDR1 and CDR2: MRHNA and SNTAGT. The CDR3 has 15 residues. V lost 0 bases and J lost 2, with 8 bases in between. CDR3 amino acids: CASSDSKRCNQPQHF. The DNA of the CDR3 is TGTGCCAGCAGTGACTCAAAACGGTGCAATCAGCCCCAGCATTTT.

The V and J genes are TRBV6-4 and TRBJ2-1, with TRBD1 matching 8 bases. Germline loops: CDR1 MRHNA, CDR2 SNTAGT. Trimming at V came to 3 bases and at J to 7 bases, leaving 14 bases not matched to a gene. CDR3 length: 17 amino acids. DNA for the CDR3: TGTGCCAGCAGTGATCGACAGGGGCCTACTCTTGGGAATGAGCAGTTCTTC. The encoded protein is CASSDRQGPTLGNEQFF.

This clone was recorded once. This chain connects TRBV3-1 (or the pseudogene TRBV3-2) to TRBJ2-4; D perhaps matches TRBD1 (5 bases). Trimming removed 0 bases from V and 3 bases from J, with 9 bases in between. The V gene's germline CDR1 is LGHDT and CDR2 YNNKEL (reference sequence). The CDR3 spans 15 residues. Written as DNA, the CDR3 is TGTGCCAGCAGCCAAGACGACAGAGGCAAAAACATTCAGTACTTC. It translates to CASSQDDRGKNIQYF.

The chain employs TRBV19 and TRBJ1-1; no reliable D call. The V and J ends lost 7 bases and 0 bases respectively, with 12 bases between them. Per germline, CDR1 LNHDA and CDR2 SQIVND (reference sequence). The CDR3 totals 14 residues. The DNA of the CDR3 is TGTGCCAGTACAAAGGGAGGCCTGAACACTGAAGCTTTCTTT. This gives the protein CASTKGGLNTEAFF.

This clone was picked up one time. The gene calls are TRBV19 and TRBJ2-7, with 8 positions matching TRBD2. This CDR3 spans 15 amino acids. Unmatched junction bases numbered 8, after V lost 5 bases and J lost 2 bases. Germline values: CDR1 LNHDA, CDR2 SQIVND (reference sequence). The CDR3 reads CASSVLAGGTYEQYF. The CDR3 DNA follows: TGTGCCAGTAGTGTCCTGGCGGGAGGAACCTACGAGCAGTACTTC.

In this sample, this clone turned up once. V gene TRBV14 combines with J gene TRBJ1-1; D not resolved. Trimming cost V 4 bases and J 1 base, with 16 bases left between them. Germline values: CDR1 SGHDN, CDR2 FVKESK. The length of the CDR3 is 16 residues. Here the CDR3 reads CASSLYIDTRNTEAFF. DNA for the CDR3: TGTGCCAGCAGCCTTTATATTGATACACGGAACACTGAAGCTTTCTTT. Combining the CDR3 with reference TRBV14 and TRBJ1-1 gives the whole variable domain EAGVTQFPSHSVIEKGQTVTLRCDPISGHDNLYWYRRVMGKEIKFLLHFVKESKQDESGMPNNRFLAERTGGTYSTLKVQPAELEDSGVYFCASSLYIDTRNTEAFFGQGTRLTVV.

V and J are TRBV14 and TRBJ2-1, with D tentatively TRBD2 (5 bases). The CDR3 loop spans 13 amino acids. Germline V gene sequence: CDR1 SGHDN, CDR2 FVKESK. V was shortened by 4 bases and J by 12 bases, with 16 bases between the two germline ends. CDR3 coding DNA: TGTGCCAGCAGCCTACTGGACTCGTCGCTGCAGTTCTTC. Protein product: CASSLLDSSLQFF.

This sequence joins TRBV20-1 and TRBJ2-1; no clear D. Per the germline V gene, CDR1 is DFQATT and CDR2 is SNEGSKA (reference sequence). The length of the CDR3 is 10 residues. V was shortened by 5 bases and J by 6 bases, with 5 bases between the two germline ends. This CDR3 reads CSAQFNEQFF. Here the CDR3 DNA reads TGCAGTGCTCAATTCAATGAGCAGTTCTTC.

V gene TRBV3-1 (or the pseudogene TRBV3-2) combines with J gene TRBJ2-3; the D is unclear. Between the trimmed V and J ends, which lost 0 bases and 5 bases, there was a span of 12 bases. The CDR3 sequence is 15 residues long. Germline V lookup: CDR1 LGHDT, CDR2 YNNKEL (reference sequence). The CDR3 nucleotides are TGTGCCAGCAGCCAAGATTGGAGAGCTGGAGATACGCAGTATTTT. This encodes CASSQDWRAGDTQYF.